This T cell receptor (beta chain) was sequenced during a study of blood T cell repertoires in COVID-19. Overall study: The United States, Italy and Spain were the sources of the acute and convalescent COVID-19 samples. Sources were T cells, B-cell-depleted T cells, or PBMCs; the material itself was cDNA or gDNA.

In the authors' workflow: Amplified reference gene primers provided the basis for estimating nucleated cell counts. Here immunoSEQ multiplex PCR was the method, and the copy in TCRdb shows in-frame clones only, minus some. V, J and clone size are those of that table, while D and trimming were read from the DNA. The data contain about 62,000 clones, around 86% of them singletons. The origin of this receptor is an elderly woman with acute or convalescent COVID-19. The sample comprised peripheral blood.

CDR3 protein: CASSEEQPSYNSPLHF. The DNA for the CDR3 is TGTGCCAGCAGTGAGGAACAGCCCTCCTATAATTCACCCCTCCACTTT. The chain recombines TRBV2 with TRBJ1-6; D remains unclear. This CDR3 comprises 16 residues. V was trimmed by 3 bases and J by 0 bases, leaving 9 bases between them. Germline CDR1 is SNHLY and CDR2 is FYNNEI.